This entry lists 3 T cell receptor beta chains sequenced from one sample in a study of shared clonotypes between healthy human individuals. Clones were read by immunoSEQ multiplex PCR, and TCRdb kept only the in-frame ones, dropping some. The repertoire holds some 300,000 clones, with 73% as singletons. Material for sequencing was memory CD4+ T cells sorted from blood. Stated subset: CD45RA-negative fraction. The receptors come from a man between 25 and 39 years old in good health.

This clone was detected only a few times. J is TRBJ2-3 and V is TRBV7-9; perhaps D is TRBD1 or TRBD2 (5 bases each). V was clipped by 3 bases and J by 2 bases, with 15 bases between them. The CDR3 is made up of 16 amino acids. Germline CDR1 SEHNR, CDR2 FQNEAQ (reference sequence). The CDR3 nucleotides read TGTGCCAGCAGCTTCGGGACGGCCCGTTTCACAGATACGCAGTATTTT. Protein sequence: CASSFGTARFTDTQYF.

The gene calls are TRBV29-1 and TRBJ2-2; maybe TRBD2 (5 bases). Trimming left V 7 bases short and J 5 bases short, with 11 bases between. The CDR3 sequence is 12 residues long. The germline gives CDR1 SQVTM, CDR2 ANQGSEA. As DNA, the CDR3 is TGCAGCGGACTAAGCTTAACCGGGGAGCTGTTTTTT. Amino acids: CSGLSLTGELFF.

The chain combines TRBV7-2 with TRBJ2-5; unclear D gene. In germline, CDR1 is SGHTA, CDR2 FQGNSA. The CDR3 covers 11 residues. Trimming left V 6 bases short and J 2 bases short, with 4 bases between. The CDR3: CASRQQETQYF. In nucleotides, the CDR3 is TGTGCCAGCAGGCAGCAAGAGACCCAGTACTTC.